This TCR beta chain was captured by sequencing in a study of OX40 agonist ivuxolimab in advanced cancers. Background on the study: Previous treatment with anti-PD-1, anti-PD-L1 or anti-CTLA-4 therapy was allowed; roughly 40% had received some.

The V gene lost 0 bases and the J gene lost 4 bases, with 15 bases spanning the gap. This CDR3 contains 17 residues. In germline, CDR1 is ENHRY, CDR2 SYGVKD. Method: immunoSEQ multiplex PCR; TCRdb's copy keeps in-frame clones and lacks some. The table lists tens of thousands of clones, around 89% of them singletons. The sample here was CD4+ or CD8+ T cells sorted from blood, taken in a trial of the OX40 agonist ivuxolimab. The chain is built from TRBV10-3 and TRBJ2-2; the D gene is possibly TRBD2 (5 bases). This sequence was found in an adult with an advanced solid tumor such as melanoma, head and neck, liver or kidney cancer. The CDR3 region has the DNA TGTGCCATCAGTGAGTCGATGAGGGCCTTGGGCACCGGGGAGCTGTTTTTT. The encoded protein is CAISESMRALGTGELFF.